This entry features one T cell receptor beta chain sequence. What it recognizes is unknown. Sorting separated CD4+ and CD8+ T cells out of PBMCs. RNA, once extracted, was reverse transcribed into cDNA for use as the sequencing template. Only in-frame clones appear in the TCRdb table, and some are missing; sequencing was by immunoSEQ multiplex PCR. This table has 110,000 to 150,000 clones, 62% appearing once. This entry comes from a study of CD8+ T cells in alopecia areata. The length of the CDR3 is 13 residues. V shed 1 base and J shed 1 base, with 5 bases lying between them. CDR1 SGHRS and CDR2 YFSETQ come from the germline V gene. Study outcomes and limitations: Clarity of TCR sharing across patients fell short of that in mice, possibly HLA-related. Scalp sample sequencing also detects resident alphabeta T cells of normal skin. Lesional scalp, especially alopecia totalis/universalis, showed higher clonality than normal scalp.

The receptor's source is a human donor in good health. The chain has TRBV5-1 and TRBJ2-5; D is unresolved. Sequencing used CD8+ T cells sorted from blood. The CDR3 DNA follows: TGCGCCAGCAGCTTGTTTTTCCAAGAGACCCAGTACTTC. Residues: CASSLFFQETQYF.